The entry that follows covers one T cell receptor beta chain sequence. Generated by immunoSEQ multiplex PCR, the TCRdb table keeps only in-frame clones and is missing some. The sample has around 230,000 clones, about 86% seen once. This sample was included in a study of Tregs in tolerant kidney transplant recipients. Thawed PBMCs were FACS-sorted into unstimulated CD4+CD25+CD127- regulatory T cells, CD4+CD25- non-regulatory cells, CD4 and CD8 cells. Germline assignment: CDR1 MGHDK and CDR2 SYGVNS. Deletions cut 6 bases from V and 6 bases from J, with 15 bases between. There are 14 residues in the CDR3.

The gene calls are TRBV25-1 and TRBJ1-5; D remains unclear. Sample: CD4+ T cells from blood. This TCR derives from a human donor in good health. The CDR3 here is CASSEVAMVQPQHF. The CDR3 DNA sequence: TGTGCCAGCAGCGAAGTAGCGATGGTTCAGCCCCAGCATTTT. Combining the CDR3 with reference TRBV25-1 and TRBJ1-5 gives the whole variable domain EADIYQTPRYLVIGTGKKITLECSQTMGHDKMYWYQQDPGMELHLIHYSYGVNSTEKGDLSSESTVSRIRTEHFPLTLESARPSHTSQYLCASSEVAMVQPQHFGDGTRLSIL.